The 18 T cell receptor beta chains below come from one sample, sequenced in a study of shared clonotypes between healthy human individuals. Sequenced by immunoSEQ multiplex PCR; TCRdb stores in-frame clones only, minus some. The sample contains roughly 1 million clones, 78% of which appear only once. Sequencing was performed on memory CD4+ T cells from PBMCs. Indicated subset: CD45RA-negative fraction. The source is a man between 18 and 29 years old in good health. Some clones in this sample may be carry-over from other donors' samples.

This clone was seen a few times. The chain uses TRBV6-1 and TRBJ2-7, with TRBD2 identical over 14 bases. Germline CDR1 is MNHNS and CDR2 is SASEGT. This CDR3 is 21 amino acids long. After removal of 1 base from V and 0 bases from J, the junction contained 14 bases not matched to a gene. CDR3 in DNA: TGTGCCAGCAGTGAAGTAAAGCCGGGACTAGCGGGAGAGCCTAGCTCCTACGAGCAGTACTTC. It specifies CASSEVKPGLAGEPSSYEQYF.

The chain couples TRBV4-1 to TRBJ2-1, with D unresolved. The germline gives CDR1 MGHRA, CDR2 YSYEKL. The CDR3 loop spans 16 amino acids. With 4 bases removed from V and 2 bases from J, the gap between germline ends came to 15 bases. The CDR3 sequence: CASSPDGRGAYNEQFF. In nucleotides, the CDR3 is TGCGCCAGCAGCCCAGATGGCCGAGGCGCCTACAATGAGCAGTTCTTC.

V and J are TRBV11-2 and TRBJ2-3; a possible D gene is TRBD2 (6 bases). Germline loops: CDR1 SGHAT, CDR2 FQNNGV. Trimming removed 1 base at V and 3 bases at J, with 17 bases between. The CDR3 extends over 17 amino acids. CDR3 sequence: CASSLVWWRGGTDTQYF. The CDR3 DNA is TGTGCCAGCAGCTTAGTCTGGTGGAGGGGCGGAACAGATACGCAGTATTTT.

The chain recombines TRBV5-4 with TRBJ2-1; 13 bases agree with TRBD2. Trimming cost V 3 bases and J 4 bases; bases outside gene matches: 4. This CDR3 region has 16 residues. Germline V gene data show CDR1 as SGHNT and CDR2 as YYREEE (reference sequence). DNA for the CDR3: TGTGCCAGCAGCTCACTAGCGGGAGGGGGTTACAATGAGCAGTTCTTC. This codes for CASSSLAGGGYNEQFF.

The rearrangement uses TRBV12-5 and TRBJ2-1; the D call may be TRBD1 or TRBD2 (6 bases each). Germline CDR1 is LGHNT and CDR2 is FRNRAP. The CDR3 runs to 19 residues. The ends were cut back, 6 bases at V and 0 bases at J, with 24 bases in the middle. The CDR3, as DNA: TGTGCTAGTGGCCAGGAGGGGGGAGTGCACTGGGACTCCTACAATGAGCAGTTCTTC. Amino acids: CASGQEGGVHWDSYNEQFF.

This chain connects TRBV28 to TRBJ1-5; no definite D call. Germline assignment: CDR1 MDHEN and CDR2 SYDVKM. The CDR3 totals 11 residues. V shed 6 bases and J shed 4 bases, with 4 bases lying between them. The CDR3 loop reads CASSNNQPQHF. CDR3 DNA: TGTGCCAGCAGCAATAATCAGCCCCAGCATTTT.

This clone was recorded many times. CDR3 residues: CASSHNAGTSGGEQYF. The CDR3, as DNA: TGCGCCAGCAGCCATAATGCCGGGACTAGCGGGGGGGAGCAGTACTTC. V is TRBV4-1 and J is TRBJ2-7, with 15 bases fitting TRBD2. The CDR3 covers 16 residues. Germline CDR1 and CDR2: MGHRA and YSYEKL. V was pared by 3 bases and J by 7 bases, with 7 bases of the junction left unmatched.

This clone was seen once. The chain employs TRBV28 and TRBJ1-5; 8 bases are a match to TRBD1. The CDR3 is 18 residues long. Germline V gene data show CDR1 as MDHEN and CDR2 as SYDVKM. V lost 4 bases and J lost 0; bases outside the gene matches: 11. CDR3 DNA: TGTGCCAGCAGTTCCCCACGACAGGGGTTTATTAGCAATCAGCCCCAGCATTTT. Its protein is CASSSPRQGFISNQPQHF.

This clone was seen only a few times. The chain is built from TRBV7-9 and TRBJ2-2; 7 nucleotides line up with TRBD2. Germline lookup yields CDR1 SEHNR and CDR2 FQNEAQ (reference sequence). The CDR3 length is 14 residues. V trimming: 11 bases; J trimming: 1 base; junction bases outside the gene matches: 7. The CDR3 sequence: CAGRGSLNTGELFF. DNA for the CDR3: TGTGCCGGGAGGGGCAGCCTGAACACCGGGGAGCTGTTTTTT.

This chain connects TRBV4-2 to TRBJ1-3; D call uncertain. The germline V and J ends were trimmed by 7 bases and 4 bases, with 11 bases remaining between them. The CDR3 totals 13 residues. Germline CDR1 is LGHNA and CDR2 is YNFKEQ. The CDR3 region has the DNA TGTGCCAGCACTCCCGGAGCGGGAAACACCATATATTTT. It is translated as CASTPGAGNTIYF.

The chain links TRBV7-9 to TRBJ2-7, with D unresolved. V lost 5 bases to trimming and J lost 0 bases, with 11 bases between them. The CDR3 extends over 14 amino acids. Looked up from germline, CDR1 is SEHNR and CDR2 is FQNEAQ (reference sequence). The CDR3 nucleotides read TGTGCCAGCAGCCCCGGATACGGCTCCTACGAGCAGTACTTC. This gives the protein CASSPGYGSYEQYF. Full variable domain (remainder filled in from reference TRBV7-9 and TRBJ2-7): DTGVSQNPRHKITKRGQNVTFRCDPISEHNRLYWYRQTLGQGPEFLTYFQNEAQLEKSRLLSDRFSAERPKGSFSTLEIQRTEQGDSAMYLCASSPGYGSYEQYFGPGTRLTVT.

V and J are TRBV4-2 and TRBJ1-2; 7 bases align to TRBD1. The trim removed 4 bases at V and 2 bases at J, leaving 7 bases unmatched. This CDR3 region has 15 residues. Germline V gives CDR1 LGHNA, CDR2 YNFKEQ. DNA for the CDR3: TGTGCCAGCAGCCGTGGGACAGACAACAACTATGGCTACACCTTC. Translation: CASSRGTDNNYGYTF.

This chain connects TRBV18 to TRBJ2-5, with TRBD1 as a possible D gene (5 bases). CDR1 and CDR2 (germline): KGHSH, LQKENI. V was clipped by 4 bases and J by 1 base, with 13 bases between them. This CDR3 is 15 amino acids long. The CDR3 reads CASSLQGNSQETQYF. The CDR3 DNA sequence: TGTGCCAGCTCACTTCAGGGTAATAGCCAAGAGACCCAGTACTTC.

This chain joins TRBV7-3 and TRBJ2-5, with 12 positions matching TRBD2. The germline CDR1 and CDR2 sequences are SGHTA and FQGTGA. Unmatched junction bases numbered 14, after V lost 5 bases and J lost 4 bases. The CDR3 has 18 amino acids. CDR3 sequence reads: CASSPNFGTSGWGETQYF. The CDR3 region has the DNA TGTGCCAGCAGCCCAAACTTCGGGACTAGCGGGTGGGGAGAGACCCAGTACTTC. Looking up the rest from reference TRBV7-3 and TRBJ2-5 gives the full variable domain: GAGVSQTPSNKVTEKGKYVELRCDPISGHTALYWYRQSLGQGPEFLIYFQGTGAADDSGLPNDRFFAVRPEGSVSTLKIQRTERGDSAVYLCASSPNFGTSGWGETQYFGPGTRLLVL.

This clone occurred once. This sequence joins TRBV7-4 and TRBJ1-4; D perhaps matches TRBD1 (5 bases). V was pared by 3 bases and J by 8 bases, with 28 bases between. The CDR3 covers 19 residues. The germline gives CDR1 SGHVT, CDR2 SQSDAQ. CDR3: CASSFFCGCQPGGKEKLFF. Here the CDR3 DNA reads TGTGCCAGCAGCTTTTTTTGTGGCTGTCAACCGGGGGGGAAGGAAAAACTGTTTTTT.

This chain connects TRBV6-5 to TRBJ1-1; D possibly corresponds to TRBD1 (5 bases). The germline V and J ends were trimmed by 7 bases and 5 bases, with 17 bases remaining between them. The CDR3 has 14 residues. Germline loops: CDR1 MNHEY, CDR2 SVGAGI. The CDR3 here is CASNSVERGTEAFF. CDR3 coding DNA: TGTGCCAGCAATTCGGTAGAAAGGGGAACTGAAGCTTTCTTT.

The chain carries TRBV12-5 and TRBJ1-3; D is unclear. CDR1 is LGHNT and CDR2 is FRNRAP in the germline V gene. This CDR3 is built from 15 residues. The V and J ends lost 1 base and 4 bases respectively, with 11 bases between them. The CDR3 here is CASGLGQPGGNTIYF. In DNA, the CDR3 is TGTGCTAGTGGTTTGGGCCAGCCAGGCGGAAACACCATATATTTT. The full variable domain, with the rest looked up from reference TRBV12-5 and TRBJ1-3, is DARVTQTPRHKVTEMGQEVTMRCQPILGHNTVFWYRQTMMQGLELLAYFRNRAPLDDSGMPKDRFSAEMPDATLATLKIQPSEPRDSAVYFCASGLGQPGGNTIYFGEGSWLTVV.

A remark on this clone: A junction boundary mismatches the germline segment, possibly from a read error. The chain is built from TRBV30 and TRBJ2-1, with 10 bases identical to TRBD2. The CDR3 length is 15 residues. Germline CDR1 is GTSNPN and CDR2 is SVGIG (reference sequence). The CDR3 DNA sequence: TGTGCCTGGAGTGTACTATCACTAGCGGGAACGGTAGACCTCTTC. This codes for CAWSVLSLAGTVDLF.